This T cell receptor beta chain was sequenced during a study of regulatory T cells in long-lasting Graves disease. Combining iRepertoire HTBI primers with Arm-PCR of CDR3 regions, the authors built TCR beta libraries. Source study methods: Looking across samples, the authors found approximately 60 TRBV and 14 to 15 TRBJ segments. TCRdb recomputed calls from the multiplex PCR reads with MiXCR, one row per CDR3 protein. The V and J calls reflect TCRdb's pipeline rather than the authors' work. Among roughly 470,000 distinct CDR3 sequences listed, less than 25% were seen once. This clonotype was recorded many times. Its antigen is unknown. Time point reported: persistent/refractory GD, antithyroid drugs over 5 years with positive TRAb. RNA from PBMCs was the source of the TCR library. An endocrinology department in Xi'an, China, supplied the patients. Study conclusions and caveats: Fewer public clonotypes were shared by new patients (roughly 970) than by persistent patients (2,741).

The material sequenced was peripheral blood mononuclear cells (PBMCs), taken when the disease was refractory, from a patient treated with antithyroid drugs. This receptor was taken from a female donor with Graves disease.

The CDR3 DNA reads as TGTGCCAGCAGTTTCCACGAACTAGCGGGATCTGATCGGGGGTACTTC. Translating gives CASSFHELAGSDRGYF. The V call is TRBV28, the J call TRBJ2-7, with 10 bases identical to TRBD2. Trimming cost V 3 bases and J 12 bases; bases outside gene matches: 17. The CDR3 has 16 amino acids. Germline V gene lookup returns CDR1 MDHEN and CDR2 SYDVKM.